This T cell receptor beta chain was captured in a study of CD8 T cells in ankylosing spondylitis. The study's findings and limits: Reportedly, disease-linked clones are significantly enriched in ankylosing spondylitis patients' matched synovial fluid. In ankylosing spondylitis blood, a motif of seven to nine highly homologous TCR beta variants appeared characteristic. Disease-associated clonotypes exhibited CD8+ identity and were relatively infrequent in peripheral blood.

The V gene's germline CDR1 is SGHRS and CDR2 YFSETQ. This CDR3 spans 15 amino acids. Trimming removed 2 bases at V and 4 bases at J, with 13 bases between. This clonotype was recorded at least ten times. Its antigen is unidentified. TCRdb fed the 5' RACE reads into MiXCR, producing one record per CDR3 protein. The data contain 80,000 to 100,000 distinct CDR3 sequences, about 8.8% of them seen just once; the ten biggest clones take up 4% to 5.5%. This chain connects TRBV5-1 to TRBJ1-5, with D tentatively TRBD1 (5 bases). The specimen sequenced was blood, either unsorted or a sorted T cell fraction (not recorded which). The clonotype was recovered from a male donor with ankylosing spondylitis or in good health (not recorded which). DNA for the CDR3: TGCGCCAGCAGCTTAGGGGATTTACCTAATCAGCCCCAGCATTTT. This sequence encodes CASSLGDLPNQPQHF.